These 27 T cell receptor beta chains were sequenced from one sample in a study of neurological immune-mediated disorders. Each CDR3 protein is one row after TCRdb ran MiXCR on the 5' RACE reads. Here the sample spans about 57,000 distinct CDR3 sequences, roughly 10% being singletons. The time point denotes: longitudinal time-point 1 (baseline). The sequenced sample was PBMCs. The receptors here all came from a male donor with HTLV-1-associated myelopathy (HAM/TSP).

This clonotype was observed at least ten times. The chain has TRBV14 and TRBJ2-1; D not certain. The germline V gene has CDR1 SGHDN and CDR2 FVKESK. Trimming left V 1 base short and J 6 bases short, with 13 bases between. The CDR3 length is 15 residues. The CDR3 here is CASSQARSPGNEQFF. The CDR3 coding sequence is TGTGCCAGCAGCCAAGCGCGTTCACCAGGCAATGAGCAGTTCTTC.

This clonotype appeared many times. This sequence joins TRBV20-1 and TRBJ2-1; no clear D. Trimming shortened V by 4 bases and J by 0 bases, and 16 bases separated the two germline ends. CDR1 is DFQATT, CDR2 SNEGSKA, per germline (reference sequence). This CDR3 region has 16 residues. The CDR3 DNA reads TGCAGTGCTACCAGTAAAGGGCAGAGCTCCTACAATGAGCAGTTCTTC. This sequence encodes CSATSKGQSSYNEQFF.

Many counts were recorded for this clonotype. The CDR3 protein is CASSLGQNNSPLHF. In DNA form, the CDR3 reads TGTGCCAGCAGTTTAGGACAGAATAATTCACCCCTCCACTTT. The chain carries TRBV12-3 or TRBV12-4 and TRBJ1-6; weak D call: TRBD1 (5 bases). This CDR3 has 14 residues. V lost 1 base and J 5 bases, leaving 6 bases between the germline ends.

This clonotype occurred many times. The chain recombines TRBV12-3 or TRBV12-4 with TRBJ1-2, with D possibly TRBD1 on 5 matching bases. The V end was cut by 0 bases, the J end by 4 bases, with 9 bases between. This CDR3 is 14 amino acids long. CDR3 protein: CASSLAVGTYGYTF. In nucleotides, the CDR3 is TGTGCCAGCAGTTTAGCGGTGGGGACCTATGGCTACACCTTC.

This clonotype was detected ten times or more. The CDR3 nucleotides read TGTGCCAGCAGCTTACGGGGAGGCAGCTACGAGCAGTACTTC. This translates into CASSLRGGSYEQYF. The chain joins TRBV7-2 to TRBJ2-7; a weak D match, TRBD2 (6 bases). V was clipped by 2 bases and J by 3 bases, with 11 bases between them. This CDR3 contains 14 residues. CDR1 is SGHTA, CDR2 FQGNSA, per germline.

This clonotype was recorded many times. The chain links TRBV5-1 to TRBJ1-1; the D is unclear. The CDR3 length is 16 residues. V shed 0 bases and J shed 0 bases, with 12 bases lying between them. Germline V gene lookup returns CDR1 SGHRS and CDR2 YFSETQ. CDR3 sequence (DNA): TGCGCCAGCAGCTTGGGGGTCAGCCTCATGAACACTGAAGCTTTCTTT. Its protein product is CASSLGVSLMNTEAFF.

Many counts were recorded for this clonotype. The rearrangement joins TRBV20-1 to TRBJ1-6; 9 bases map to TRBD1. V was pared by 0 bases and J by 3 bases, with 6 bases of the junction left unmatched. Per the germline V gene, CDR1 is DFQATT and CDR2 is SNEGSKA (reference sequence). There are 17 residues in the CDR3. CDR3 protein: CSARDPGQGVYNSPLHF. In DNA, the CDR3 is TGCAGTGCTAGAGATCCGGGACAGGGCGTCTATAATTCACCCCTCCACTTT.

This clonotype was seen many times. The CDR3 DNA sequence: TGTGCCAGCAGCGTAGTAGTGCCCCTGGGCACAGATACGCAGTATTTT. Translating it yields CASSVVVPLGTDTQYF. This sequence joins TRBV5-5 and TRBJ2-3; D is unclear. Germline V lookup: CDR1 SGHKS, CDR2 YYEKEE (reference sequence). This CDR3 has 16 amino acids. Trimming took off 4 bases at V and 1 base at J, with 16 bases between the two ends.

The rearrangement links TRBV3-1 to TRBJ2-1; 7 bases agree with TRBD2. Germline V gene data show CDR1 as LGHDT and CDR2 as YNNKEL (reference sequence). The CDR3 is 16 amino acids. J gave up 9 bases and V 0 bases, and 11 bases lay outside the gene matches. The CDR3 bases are TGTGCCAGCAGCCAAGATCAGACTAGCCGGGGAACTGAGCAGTTCTTC. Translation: CASSQDQTSRGTEQFF.

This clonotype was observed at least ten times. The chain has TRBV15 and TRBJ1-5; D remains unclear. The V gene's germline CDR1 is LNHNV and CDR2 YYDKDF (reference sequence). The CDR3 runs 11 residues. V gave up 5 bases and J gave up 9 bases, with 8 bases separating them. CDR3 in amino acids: CATSSSGPQHF. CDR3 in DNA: TGTGCCACCAGCTCTTCAGGGCCCCAGCATTTT.

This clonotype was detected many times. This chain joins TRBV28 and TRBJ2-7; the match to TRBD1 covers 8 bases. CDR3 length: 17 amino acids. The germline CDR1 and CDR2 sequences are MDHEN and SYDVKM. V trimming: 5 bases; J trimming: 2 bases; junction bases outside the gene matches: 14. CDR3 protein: CASSTSQGAITPYEQYF. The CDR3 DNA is TGTGCCAGCAGTACAAGTCAGGGGGCGATTACGCCCTACGAGCAGTACTTC.

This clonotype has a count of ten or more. DNA of the CDR3: TGTGCCAGCAGCTTAGGAAAACGGACTTCTGTGGGTGATCAGCCCCAGCATTTT. This codes for CASSLGKRTSVGDQPQHF. V is TRBV7-8 and J is TRBJ1-5; no reliable D call. The CDR3 runs to 18 residues. V lost 1 base to trimming and J lost 5 bases, with 21 bases between them. Per germline, CDR1 SGHVS and CDR2 FQNEAQ.

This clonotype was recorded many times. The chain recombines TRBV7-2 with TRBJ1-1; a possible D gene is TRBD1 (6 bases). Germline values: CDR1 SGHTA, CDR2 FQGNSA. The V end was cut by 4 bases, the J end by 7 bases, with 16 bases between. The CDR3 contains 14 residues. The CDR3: CASSWTTGGDEAFF. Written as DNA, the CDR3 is TGTGCCAGCAGCTGGACGACAGGAGGCGATGAAGCTTTCTTT. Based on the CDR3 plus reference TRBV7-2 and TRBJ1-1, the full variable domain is GAGVSQSPSNKVTEKGKDVELRCDPISGHTALYWYRQSLGQGLEFLIYFQGNSAPDKSGLPSDRFSAERTGGSVSTLTIQRTQQEDSAVYLCASSWTTGGDEAFFGQGTRLTVV.

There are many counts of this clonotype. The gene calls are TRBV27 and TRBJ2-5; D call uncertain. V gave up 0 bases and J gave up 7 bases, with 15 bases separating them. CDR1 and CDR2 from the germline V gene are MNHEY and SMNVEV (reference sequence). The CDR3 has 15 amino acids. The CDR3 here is CASSLSRVQSGTQYF. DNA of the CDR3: TGTGCCAGCAGTTTATCTCGGGTTCAGTCCGGGACCCAGTACTTC.

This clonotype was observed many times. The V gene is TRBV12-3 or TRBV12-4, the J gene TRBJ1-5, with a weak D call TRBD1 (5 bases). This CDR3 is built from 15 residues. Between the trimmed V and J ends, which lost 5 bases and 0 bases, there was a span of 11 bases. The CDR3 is CASSLGGSSNQPQHF. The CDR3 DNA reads TGTGCCAGCAGTCTCGGGGGTAGTAGCAATCAGCCCCAGCATTTT.

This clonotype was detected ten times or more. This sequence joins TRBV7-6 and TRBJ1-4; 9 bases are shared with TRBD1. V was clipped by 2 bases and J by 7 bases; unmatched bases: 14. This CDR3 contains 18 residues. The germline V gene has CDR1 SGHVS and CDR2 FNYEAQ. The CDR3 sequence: CASSLLSGGGQGLEKLFF. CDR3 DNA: TGTGCCAGCAGCTTACTTAGCGGCGGGGGACAGGGCCTTGAAAAACTGTTTTTT. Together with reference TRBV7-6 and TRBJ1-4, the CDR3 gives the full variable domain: GAGVSQSPRYKVTKRGQDVALRCDPISGHVSLYWYRQALGQGPEFLTYFNYEAQQDKSGLPNDRFSAERPEGSISTLTIQRTEQRDSAMYRCASSLLSGGGQGLEKLFFGSGTQLSVL.

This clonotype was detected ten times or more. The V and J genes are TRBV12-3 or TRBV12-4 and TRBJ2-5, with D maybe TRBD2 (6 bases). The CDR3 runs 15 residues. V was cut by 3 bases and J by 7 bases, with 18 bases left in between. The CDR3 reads CASSFGGGAIGTQYF. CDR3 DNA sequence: TGTGCCAGCAGTTTTGGCGGAGGGGCAATCGGGACCCAGTACTTC.

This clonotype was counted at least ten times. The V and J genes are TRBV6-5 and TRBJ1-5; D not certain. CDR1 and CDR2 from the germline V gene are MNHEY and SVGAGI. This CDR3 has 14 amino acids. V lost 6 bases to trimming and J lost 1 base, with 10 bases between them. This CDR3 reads CASRGVGSNQPQHF. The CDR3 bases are TGTGCCAGCAGAGGAGTAGGCAGCAATCAGCCCCAGCATTTT.

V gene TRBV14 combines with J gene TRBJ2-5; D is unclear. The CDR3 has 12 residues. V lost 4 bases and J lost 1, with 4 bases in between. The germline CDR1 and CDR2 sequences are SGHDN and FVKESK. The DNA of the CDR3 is TGTGCCAGCAGCCGGGGCCAAGAGACCCAGTACTTC. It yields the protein CASSRGQETQYF.

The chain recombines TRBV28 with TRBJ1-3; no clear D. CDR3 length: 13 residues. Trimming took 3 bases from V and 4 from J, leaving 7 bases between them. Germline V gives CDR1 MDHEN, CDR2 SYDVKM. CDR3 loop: CASSLNIGNTIYF. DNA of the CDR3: TGTGCCAGCAGTTTGAACATCGGAAACACCATATATTTT.

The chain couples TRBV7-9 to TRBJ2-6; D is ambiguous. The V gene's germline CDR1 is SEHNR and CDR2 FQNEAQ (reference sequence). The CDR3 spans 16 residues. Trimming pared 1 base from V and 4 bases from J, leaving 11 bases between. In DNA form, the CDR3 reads TGTGCCAGCAGCTTAGAGGTTGGGATAGGGGCCAACGTCCTGACTTTC. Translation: CASSLEVGIGANVLTF.

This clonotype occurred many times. CDR3 residues: CATSGRTGGGGELFF. The DNA for the CDR3 is TGTGCCACCAGTGGCCGGACAGGGGGCGGCGGGGAGCTGTTTTTT. The chain joins TRBV24-1 to TRBJ2-2; 11 bases are shared with TRBD1. Germline CDR1 KGHDR, CDR2 SFDVKD. The CDR3 spans 15 residues. The J segment lost 7 bases and the V segment lost 5 bases, leaving 5 bases of the junction unmatched.

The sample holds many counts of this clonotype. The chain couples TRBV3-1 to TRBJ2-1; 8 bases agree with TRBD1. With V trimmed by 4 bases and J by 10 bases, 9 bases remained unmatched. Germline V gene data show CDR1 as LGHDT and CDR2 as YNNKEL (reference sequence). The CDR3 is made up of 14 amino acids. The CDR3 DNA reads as TGTGCCAGCAGCCCGGGACAGGTAGGGTACGAGCAGTTCTTC. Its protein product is CASSPGQVGYEQFF.

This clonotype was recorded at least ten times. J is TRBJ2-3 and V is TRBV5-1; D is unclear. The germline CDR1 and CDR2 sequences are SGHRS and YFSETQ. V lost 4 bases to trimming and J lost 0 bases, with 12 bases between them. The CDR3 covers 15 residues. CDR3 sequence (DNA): TGCGCCAGCAGCCCGCGTCGCCCTAGCACAGATACGCAGTATTTT. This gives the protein CASSPRRPSTDTQYF. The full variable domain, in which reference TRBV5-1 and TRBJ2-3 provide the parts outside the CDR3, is KAGVTQTPRYLIKTRGQQVTLSCSPISGHRSVSWYQQTPGQGLQFLFEYFSETQRNKGNFPGRFSGRQFSNSRSEMNVSTLELGDSALYLCASSPRRPSTDTQYFGPGTRLTVL.

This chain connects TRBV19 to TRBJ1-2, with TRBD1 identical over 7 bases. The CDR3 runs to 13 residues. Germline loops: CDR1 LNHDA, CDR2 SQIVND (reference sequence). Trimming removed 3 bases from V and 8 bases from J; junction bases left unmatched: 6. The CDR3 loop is CASSIGTVPGYTF. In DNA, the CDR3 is TGTGCCAGTAGTATTGGGACAGTTCCAGGCTACACCTTC.

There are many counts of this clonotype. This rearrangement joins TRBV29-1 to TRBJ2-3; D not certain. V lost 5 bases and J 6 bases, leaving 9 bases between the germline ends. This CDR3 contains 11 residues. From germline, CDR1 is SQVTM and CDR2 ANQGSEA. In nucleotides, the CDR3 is TGCAGCGTTCGAGAATGGGATACGCAGTATTTT. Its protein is CSVREWDTQYF.

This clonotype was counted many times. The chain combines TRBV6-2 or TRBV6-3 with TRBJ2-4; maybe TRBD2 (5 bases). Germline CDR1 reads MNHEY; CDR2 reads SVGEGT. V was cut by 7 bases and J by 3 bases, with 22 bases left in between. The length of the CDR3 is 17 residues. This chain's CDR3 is CASTQLEVGSGKNIQYF. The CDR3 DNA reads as TGTGCCAGCACCCAACTGGAGGTGGGGTCTGGCAAAAACATTCAGTACTTC.